These T cell receptor beta chains were read from a single sample in a study of response to subunit inactivated influenza vaccine. TCRdb fed the RT-PCR reads into MiXCR, producing one record per CDR3 protein. The sample records 800,000 or so distinct CDR3 sequences, around 20% being singletons. The sample here was PBMCs from blood, taken approximately 5 days after vaccination. The receptor source for this set is a man aged 50-60 years who received an inactivated influenza vaccine. CDR3s include the opening cysteine and the closing phenylalanine or tryptophan. D genes are given only for firm matches. Size tells how often a clone was seen (once, few, many) or the class of an expanded clone, and some rows leave it out.

TRBV11-2	few	TRBJ2-7	TRBD2	CASSAIAGPSYEQYF	TGTGCCAGCAGCGCGATAGCGGGGCCCTCCTACGAGCAGTACTTC
TRBV6-2/TRBV6-3	-	TRBJ2-6	TRBD2	CASSYSKNGLAVSGANVLTF	TGTGCCAGCAGTTACTCGAAAAACGGACTAGCGGTTTCTGGGGCCAACGTCCTGACTTTC
TRBV18	-	TRBJ2-1	-	CASSLADSTSYNEQFF	TGTGCCAGCTCACTAGCGGACAGTACCTCCTACAATGAGCAGTTCTTC
TRBV7-7	few	TRBJ2-2	-	CASSLAPVGELFF	TGTGCTAGCAGCTTAGCTCCGGTCGGGGAGCTGTTTTTT
TRBV5-1	-	TRBJ2-7	TRBD1	CASSVTPGTGMIYEQYF	TGCGCCAGCAGCGTAACCCCAGGGACAGGGATGATCTACGAGCAGTACTTC
TRBV28	-	TRBJ2-7	TRBD2	CASSVMTSGGYEQYF	TGTGCCAGCAGTGTCATGACTAGCGGGGGGTACGAGCAGTACTTC
TRBV27	-	TRBJ2-1	TRBD2	CASSRGRAGNEQFF	TGTGCCAGCAGCCGGGGGAGAGCGGGGAATGAGCAGTTCTTC
TRBV14	many	TRBJ2-7	-	CASSAGYYEQYF	TGTGCCAGCAGCGCAGGATACTACGAGCAGTACTTC
TRBV4-3	-	TRBJ2-4	-	CASSLSGPFAKNIQYF	TGCGCCAGCAGCCTATCAGGCCCGTTCGCCAAAAACATTCAGTACTTC
TRBV9	-	TRBJ2-1	-	CASSVEASYNEQFF	TGTGCCAGCAGCGTAGAGGCTAGCTACAATGAGCAGTTCTTC
TRBV18	-	TRBJ2-7	-	CASSLGDTVSYEQYF	TGTGCCAGCTCACTAGGGGACACCGTCTCCTACGAGCAGTACTTC
TRBV28	-	TRBJ2-1	-	CASSSSGTGLDEQFF	TGTGCCAGCAGTTCCAGCGGGACAGGTCTCGATGAGCAGTTCTTC
TRBV5-1	-	TRBJ1-1	TRBD1	CASSLMGQGNTEAFF	TGCGCCAGCAGCTTGATGGGACAGGGGAACACTGAAGCTTTCTTT
TRBV6-2/TRBV6-3	-	TRBJ2-3	TRBD1	CASSYRTGKTDTQYF	TGTGCCAGCAGTTACAGGACAGGGAAGACAGATACGCAGTATTTT
TRBV5-1	-	TRBJ1-2	-	CASSDQTRYGYTF	TGCGCCAGCAGCGACCAGACACGATATGGCTACACCTTC
TRBV24-1	few	TRBJ2-3	-	CATSDLTRTGDTQYF	TGTGCCACCAGCGACCTCACCCGAACCGGAGATACGCAGTATTTT
TRBV28	-	TRBJ1-6	TRBD1	CASSSLGQGDRALHF	TGTGCCAGCAGTTCTCTGGGACAGGGGGACCGGGCCCTCCACTTT
TRBV12-3/TRBV12-4	-	TRBJ2-1	-	CASSSGWGHNEQFF	TGTGCCAGCAGTTCAGGGTGGGGGCACAATGAGCAGTTCTTC
TRBV6-1	-	TRBJ2-1	-	CASSTGPGDEQFF	TGTGCCAGCAGTACCGGGCCTGGGGATGAGCAGTTCTTC
TRBV6-1	-	TRBJ2-7	-	CASSSDRTPYEQYF	TGTGCCAGTTCCAGTGACCGGACCCCTTACGAGCAGTACTTC
TRBV3-1	many	TRBJ2-5	-	CASSLSVLASSETQYF	TGTGCCAGCAGCCTAAGTGTCCTAGCGTCATCAGAGACCCAGTACTTC
TRBV7-9	few	TRBJ1-1	TRBD1	CASSLNSGGVTEAFF	TGTGCCAGCAGCCTTAACTCAGGGGGAGTTACTGAAGCTTTCTTT
TRBV7-2	few	TRBJ2-7	-	CASSLGVSPVYEQYF	TGTGCCAGCAGCTTAGGGGTCAGTCCAGTCTACGAGCAGTACTTC
TRBV10-3	-	TRBJ2-1	-	CGVAGTHNEQFF	TGTGGGGTGGCGGGAACCCACAATGAGCAGTTCTTC
TRBV6-5	few	TRBJ1-1	-	CASSYSGILNTEAFF	TGTGCCAGCAGTTACTCTGGGATACTGAACACTGAAGCTTTCTTT
TRBV6-1	few	TRBJ2-3	TRBD2	CASSEASGRAGMSQYF	TGTGCCAGCAGTGAGGCTAGCGGGAGGGCCGGTATGTCGCAGTATTTT
TRBV7-9	-	TRBJ1-2	-	CASSFSTGVLYGYTF	TGTGCCAGCAGCTTTTCGACCGGGGTACTCTATGGCTACACCTTC
TRBV28	-	TRBJ1-5	-	CASSLEGSLNQPQHF	TGTGCCAGCAGTTTAGAGGGCAGCTTAAATCAGCCCCAGCATTTT
TRBV14	-	TRBJ2-3	-	CASSQGLNTDTQYF	TGTGCCAGCAGCCAAGGACTTAACACAGATACGCAGTATTTT
TRBV11-2	few	TRBJ1-6	-	CASSFLDSPLHF	TGTGCCAGCAGCTTCTTGGATTCACCCCTCCACTTT
TRBV29-1	-	TRBJ2-1	-	CSVGKGNRWDKSYNEQFF	TGCAGCGTGGGGAAAGGGAATAGATGGGACAAGTCCTACAATGAGCAGTTCTTC
TRBV28	-	TRBJ2-7	TRBD1	CASRSPGQGAAEQYF	TGTGCCAGCAGATCCCCTGGACAGGGGGCGGCCGAGCAGTACTTC
TRBV6-1	once	TRBJ2-1	TRBD2	CASREFGGDNEQFF	TGTGCCAGCAGGGAGTTCGGGGGGGACAATGAGCAGTTCTTC
TRBV6-2/TRBV6-3	-	TRBJ2-3	TRBD2	CASRVSGGGTDTQYF	TGTGCCAGCAGGGTGAGCGGGGGGGGCACAGATACGCAGTATTTT
TRBV9	-	TRBJ2-2	-	CASSVVAAANTGELFF	TGTGCCAGCAGCGTAGTGGCAGCCGCGAACACCGGGGAGCTGTTTTTT
TRBV6-2/TRBV6-3	-	TRBJ2-7	TRBD1	CASNLRDSSYEQYF	TGTGCCAGCAACCTACGGGACAGCTCCTACGAGCAGTACTTC
TRBV5-6	-	TRBJ2-1	TRBD2	CASSLGAGGPYEQFF	TGTGCCAGCAGCTTGGGGGCGGGAGGCCCTTATGAGCAGTTCTTC
TRBV29-1	few	TRBJ2-7	TRBD2	CSVELAGADYEQYF	TGCAGCGTTGAGTTAGCGGGAGCTGACTACGAGCAGTACTTC
TRBV25-1	-	TRBJ2-2	-	CASSEAWGAELFF	TGTGCCAGCAGTGAAGCCTGGGGTGCGGAGCTGTTTTTT
TRBV7-2	many	TRBJ2-1	TRBD1	CASSLSNDRDEQFF	TGTGCCAGCAGCTTATCGAATGACAGGGATGAGCAGTTCTTC
TRBV20-1	few	TRBJ2-7	-	CSAPRTKLGEQYF	TGCAGTGCTCCCCGGACCAAATTGGGCGAGCAGTACTTC
TRBV2	-	TRBJ2-5	-	CASKVSAGPPETQYF	TGTGCCAGCAAAGTCTCGGCGGGGCCCCCAGAGACCCAGTACTTC
TRBV6-2/TRBV6-3	few	TRBJ2-2	TRBD1	CASSSLGQGHTGELFF	TGTGCCAGCAGTTCGTTAGGACAGGGGCACACCGGGGAGCTGTTTTTT
TRBV4-3	many	TRBJ2-3	-	CASSQAGGGVGDTQYF	TGCGCCAGCAGCCAAGCTGGTGGAGGCGTGGGAGATACGCAGTATTTT
TRBV6-1	-	TRBJ1-4	TRBD1	CASNTQGANEKLFF	TGTGCCAGCAACACGCAGGGGGCGAATGAAAAACTGTTTTTT
TRBV20-1	few	TRBJ2-7	-	CSARVTQTGEQYF	TGCAGTGCTAGAGTAACACAGACGGGGGAGCAGTACTTC
TRBV28	-	TRBJ2-1	TRBD2	CASSFGRAGVVSYNEQFF	TGTGCCAGCAGTTTTGGCAGGGCGGGAGTCGTCTCCTACAATGAGCAGTTCTTC
TRBV6-5	-	TRBJ2-5	TRBD1	CASSYSAGGRETQYF	TGTGCCAGCAGTTACTCGGCAGGGGGCCGGGAGACCCAGTACTTC
TRBV12-3/TRBV12-4	many	TRBJ2-7	-	CASSLVLSGEQYF	TGTGCCAGCAGTTTAGTTCTCTCTGGAGAGCAGTACTTC
TRBV9	few	TRBJ2-1	TRBD1	CASSVEDRSAEQFF	TGTGCCAGCAGCGTAGAGGACAGGAGCGCCGAGCAGTTCTTC
TRBV4-1	many	TRBJ2-7	TRBD1	CASSYGTGNYEQYF	TGCGCCAGCAGCTACGGGACAGGGAACTACGAGCAGTACTTC
TRBV19	-	TRBJ2-5	TRBD2	CASSFWSAGVAQETQYF	TGTGCCAGTAGTTTTTGGTCCGCGGGAGTCGCTCAAGAGACCCAGTACTTC
TRBV5-6	many	TRBJ2-1	TRBD1	CASRRTGDYGDEQFF	TGTGCCAGCAGGCGGACAGGGGATTATGGTGATGAGCAGTTCTTC
TRBV4-3	many	TRBJ2-1	-	CASSQAAGLKDNEQFF	TGCGCCAGCAGCCAAGCTGCTGGACTAAAAGACAATGAGCAGTTCTTC
TRBV5-4	-	TRBJ2-7	TRBD2	CASSSGTSGVYYEQYF	TGTGCCAGCAGCTCCGGGACTAGCGGGGTCTACTACGAGCAGTACTTC
TRBV10-3	-	TRBJ2-7	TRBD2	CAISDPGTSGGWTYEQYF	TGTGCCATCAGTGACCCCGGGACTAGCGGGGGATGGACCTACGAGCAGTACTTC
TRBV29-1	many	TRBJ2-3	-	CSVRLEPRPQNF	TGCAGCGTCCGCTTGGAACCTAGGCCTCAGAATTTT